The 32 T cell receptor beta chains reported below all come from one sample, sequenced in a study of long-term antiretroviral therapy in people with HIV (dated by TCRdb to 2022 to 2024). The immunoSEQ hsTCRB v3.0 assay was used at survey level resolution to sequence the TRB variable region. The immuneACCESS repertoire file appears here via TCRdb, limited to in-frame rearrangements. These files lack a portion of the clones; in checked studies, under half of the deficit traces to unresolved V genes, and the cause of the others is not known. Within this sample are more than 25,000 clones, with over 75% of them counted one time only. The top ten clonotypes cover approximately 0.93% of the sample. This specimen was unsorted PBMCs, taken 2 years after starting antiretroviral therapy. The receptor source for this set is a middle-aged man with HIV.

Worth noting for this clone: The sample holds other DNA sequences that translate to the same CDR3. The rearrangement uses TRBV5-1 and TRBJ2-3; no definite D call. Germline lookup yields CDR1 SGHRS and CDR2 YFSETQ. The CDR3 length is 12 residues. The V end lost 1 base, the J end lost 6 bases, and 6 bases lay between the germline ends. The CDR3 reads CASSLRVDTQYF. In nucleotides, the CDR3 is TGCGCCAGCAGCTTGAGGGTGGATACGCAGTATTTT.

The chain recombines TRBV7-2 with TRBJ1-2; D remains ambiguous. Germline assignment: CDR1 SGHTA and CDR2 FQGNSA. The V and J ends lost 1 base and 1 base respectively, with 7 bases between them. The length of the CDR3 is 14 residues. The CDR3, as DNA: TGTGCCAGCAGCTTAGAGGGCGGTAACTATGGCTACACCTTC. Its protein product is CASSLEGGNYGYTF.

The chain recombines TRBV10-3 with TRBJ1-1; D call uncertain. The CDR3 is 16 residues long. Between the trimmed V and J ends, which lost 0 bases and 0 bases, there was a span of 11 bases. Germline V gene sequence: CDR1 ENHRY, CDR2 SYGVKD. Here the CDR3 DNA reads TGTGCCATCAGTGAGTCGAATTCCAGATTGAACACTGAAGCTTTCTTT. Amino acid sequence: CAISESNSRLNTEAFF.

The gene calls are TRBV14 and TRBJ2-7; unclear D gene. Germline CDR1 reads SGHDN; CDR2 reads FVKESK. V shed 0 bases and J shed 2 bases, with 11 bases lying between them. The CDR3 sequence is 15 residues long. CDR3: CASSQDEGTTYEQYF. The CDR3 DNA is TGTGCCAGCAGCCAAGATGAAGGAACGACCTACGAGCAGTACTTC.

This clone was detected only once. The rearrangement uses TRBV4-1 and TRBJ2-1; 12 nucleotides line up with TRBD2. This CDR3 has 16 amino acids. With V trimmed by 1 base and J by 3 bases, 1 base remained unmatched. CDR1 MGHRA and CDR2 YSYEKL come from the germline V gene. The CDR3 loop reads CASSQGGLAGYNEQFF. The CDR3 region has the DNA TGCGCCAGCAGCCAAGGGGGACTAGCGGGCTACAATGAGCAGTTCTTC.

The chain recombines TRBV7-9 with TRBJ1-5; D may be TRBD1 (5 bases). Trimming shortened V by 4 bases and J by 4 bases, and 11 bases separated the two germline ends. The CDR3 runs 14 residues. CDR1 SEHNR and CDR2 FQNEAQ come from the germline V gene (reference sequence). The DNA for the CDR3 is TGTGCCAGCAGCTCGGGACCGACAAATCAGCCCCAGCATTTT. The encoded protein is CASSSGPTNQPQHF.

The CDR3 is CASSPFSGTATGELFF. CDR3 nucleotide sequence: TGTGCCAGCTCACCTTTCTCCGGGACAGCCACCGGGGAGCTGTTTTTT. The rearrangement joins TRBV18 to TRBJ2-2; the match to TRBD1 covers 7 bases. Trimming cost V 3 bases and J 4 bases; bases outside gene matches: 8. This CDR3 spans 16 amino acids. Germline loops: CDR1 KGHSH, CDR2 LQKENI.

This clone was picked up one time. This chain uses TRBV10-3 with TRBJ2-7; TRBD1 is a possible D gene (5 bases). Germline CDR1 is ENHRY and CDR2 is SYGVKD. There are 13 residues in the CDR3. Trimming shortened V by 2 bases and J by 1 base, and 6 bases separated the two germline ends. DNA of the CDR3: TGTGCCATCAGTGAGCAGGGTTCCTACGAGCAGTACTTC. As protein: CAISEQGSYEQYF.

This clone was picked up one time. This chain connects TRBV6-1 to TRBJ2-3, with TRBD2 as a possible D gene (5 bases). The germline V gene encodes CDR1 MNHNS and CDR2 SASEGT. The V end was cut by 8 bases, the J end by 6 bases, with 21 bases between. CDR3 size: 15 residues. CDR3: CASSRGWTTPDTQYF. The CDR3 DNA is TGTGCCAGCTCCCGAGGGTGGACCACACCTGATACGCAGTATTTT.

The chain is built from TRBV13 and TRBJ2-7; TRBD1 matches 9 bases. The germline V gene encodes CDR1 PRHDT and CDR2 FYEKMQ (reference sequence). The CDR3 is made up of 14 amino acids. J was trimmed by 6 bases and V by 5 bases; bases with no gene match: 8. The CDR3 DNA reads TGTGCCAGCAGCCCCCGGGACAGGGCCCCCGAGCAGTACTTC. As protein: CASSPRDRAPEQYF.

This chain joins TRBV7-2 and TRBJ1-3; no clear D. Looked up from germline, CDR1 is SGHTA and CDR2 is FQGNSA. The CDR3 extends over 16 amino acids. V lost 5 bases and J lost 4, with 18 bases in between. This CDR3 is CASSPRAPLGGNTIYF. CDR3 coding DNA: TGTGCCAGCAGCCCCCGGGCCCCCCTCGGGGGAAACACCATATATTTT. The full variable domain, in which reference TRBV7-2 and TRBJ1-3 provide the parts outside the CDR3, is GAGVSQSPSNKVTEKGKDVELRCDPISGHTALYWYRQSLGQGLEFLIYFQGNSAPDKSGLPSDRFSAERTGGSVSTLTIQRTQQEDSAVYLCASSPRAPLGGNTIYFGEGSWLTVV.

V usage is TRBV5-6 and J usage is TRBJ1-4; D call uncertain. Germline CDR1 is SGHDT and CDR2 is YYEEEE. This CDR3 has 15 amino acids. The V gene lost 5 bases and the J gene lost 5 bases, with 16 bases spanning the gap. DNA for the CDR3: TGTGCCAGCAGTCGACGTGGGTTACAGAATGAAAAACTGTTTTTT. It specifies CASSRRGLQNEKLFF.

The rearrangement uses TRBV11-3 and TRBJ2-3; D ambiguous. The CDR3 is made up of 15 amino acids. V lost 7 bases, J lost 3 bases, and 17 bases lay in between. Germline CDR1 is SGHNT and CDR2 is YENEEA. CDR3 sequence (DNA): TGTGCCAGCAACCTAGACATATTAGATACAGATACGCAGTATTTT. Protein product: CASNLDILDTDTQYF.

This chain uses TRBV7-3 with TRBJ2-5, with 9 bases identical to TRBD2. The CDR3 is made up of 15 amino acids. V shed 2 bases and J 4 bases; nucleotides not matched to a gene: 5. The germline V gene encodes CDR1 SGHTA and CDR2 FQGTGA. CDR3 sequence (DNA): TGTGCCAGCAGCTTAGTTGCGGGGGGGCCAGAGACCCAGTACTTC. It codes for CASSLVAGGPETQYF.

CDR3 protein: CASNPAGGGNYGYTF. CDR3 bases: TGTGCCAGCAATCCCGCGGGGGGCGGGAACTATGGCTACACCTTC. The V gene is TRBV6-1, the J gene TRBJ1-2, with a possible D match to TRBD1 (6 bases). Per germline, CDR1 MNHNS and CDR2 SASEGT. The V end lost 7 bases, the J end lost 2 bases, and 17 bases lay between the germline ends. The length of the CDR3 is 15 residues.

This chain connects TRBV7-2 to TRBJ1-5, with a tentative D call TRBD1 (6 bases). The CDR3 loop spans 13 amino acids. The germline V and J ends were trimmed by 5 bases and 4 bases, with 9 bases remaining between them. Germline V gene lookup returns CDR1 SGHTA and CDR2 FQGNSA. Written as DNA, the CDR3 is TGTGCCAGCAGCAGGACAGTAAATCAGCCCCAGCATTTT. Its translation: CASSRTVNQPQHF.

This sequence joins TRBV7-9 and TRBJ2-2; D not certain. The germline CDR1 and CDR2 sequences are SEHNR and FQNEAQ (reference sequence). The CDR3 consists of 14 residues. V gave up 5 bases and J gave up 5 bases, with 12 bases separating them. CDR3 bases: TGTGCCAGCAGCCCAAAGGCGGAGACCGGGGAGCTGTTTTTT. Residues: CASSPKAETGELFF.

This sequence joins TRBV27 and TRBJ2-7; 7 bases are shared with TRBD2. CDR3 size: 15 residues. From germline, CDR1 is MNHEY and CDR2 SMNVEV (reference sequence). J was trimmed by 0 bases and V by 5 bases; bases with no gene match: 7. The CDR3 bases are TGTGCCAGCAGTGTCCGCGGGGGAAGCTCCTACGAGCAGTACTTC. Translating it yields CASSVRGGSSYEQYF.

The chain has TRBV5-1 and TRBJ2-5; D could derive from TRBD1 or TRBD2 (6 bases each). Trimming stripped 7 bases from V and 5 bases from J, with 12 bases between. The CDR3 contains 12 residues. Per germline, CDR1 SGHRS and CDR2 YFSETQ. The CDR3 protein is CASGGGDETQYF. Written as DNA, the CDR3 is TGCGCCAGCGGAGGGGGAGATGAGACCCAGTACTTC.

J is TRBJ1-1 and V is TRBV5-6; a possible D gene is TRBD1 (5 bases). The CDR3 extends over 14 amino acids. With 1 base removed from V and 5 bases from J, the gap between germline ends came to 12 bases. The germline gives CDR1 SGHDT, CDR2 YYEEEE. The DNA for the CDR3 is TGTGCCAGCAGCTTGCTACGGGGACGGACTGAAGCTTTCTTT. It specifies CASSLLRGRTEAFF.

V gene TRBV25-1 combines with J gene TRBJ2-3; D possibly corresponds to TRBD1 (6 bases). The V end lost 5 bases, the J end lost 4 bases, and 13 bases lay between the germline ends. The CDR3 is 14 amino acids. Germline CDR1 is MGHDK and CDR2 is SYGVNS. The CDR3 DNA reads TGTGCCAGCAGTAAAACAGGGATCCCAGATACGCAGTATTTT. Its translation is CASSKTGIPDTQYF.

The chain employs TRBV7-2 and TRBJ1-5, with 7 bases that match TRBD1. J lost 1 base, V lost 1 base, and 10 bases had no gene match. Germline values: CDR1 SGHTA, CDR2 FQGNSA. The CDR3 length is 18 residues. The CDR3: CASSLGTGRSLSNQPQHF. CDR3 sequence (DNA): TGTGCCAGCAGCTTAGGGACAGGACGTTCTCTAAGCAATCAGCCCCAGCATTTT.

The genes are TRBV6-4 and TRBJ2-6; D call uncertain. Germline values: CDR1 MRHNA, CDR2 SNTAGT. Trimming took off 0 bases at V and 0 bases at J, with 6 bases between the two ends. The CDR3 loop spans 16 amino acids. The CDR3 DNA sequence: TGTGCCAGCAGTGACTCGGGTAGCTCTGGGGCCAACGTCCTGACTTTC. This translates into CASSDSGSSGANVLTF.

V and J are TRBV7-2 and TRBJ1-2, with D unclear. The CDR3 spans 16 residues. The ends were cut back, 1 base at V and 0 bases at J, with 12 bases in the middle. The germline CDR1 and CDR2 sequences are SGHTA and FQGNSA. Here the CDR3 DNA reads TGTGCCAGCAGCTTAGGTGTGGGCGAATCTAACTATGGCTACACCTTC. Its translation: CASSLGVGESNYGYTF.

J is TRBJ1-2 and V is TRBV4-1; 10 bases match TRBD1. Germline V CDR1 and CDR2: MGHRA, YSYEKL. This CDR3 is built from 19 residues. Trimming cost V 3 bases and J 8 bases; bases outside gene matches: 21. CDR3 coding DNA: TGCGCCAGCAGCCAGTTACGCCGGGACAGGGGAGTCTCGTTAGAGGGCTACACCTTC. Translation gives CASSQLRRDRGVSLEGYTF.

The gene calls are TRBV6-5 and TRBJ2-7, with D possibly TRBD2 on 5 matching bases. This CDR3 has 12 residues. Trimming stripped 0 bases from V and 6 bases from J, with 6 bases between. Germline V gene sequence: CDR1 MNHEY, CDR2 SVGAGI. CDR3 sequence reads: CASSYSGSEQYF. In DNA form, the CDR3 reads TGTGCCAGCAGTTACTCGGGGAGCGAGCAGTACTTC.

The chain couples TRBV5-4 to TRBJ1-1; tentatively, D is TRBD1 (6 bases). CDR3 size: 13 residues. The V gene's germline CDR1 is SGHNT and CDR2 YYREEE (reference sequence). The germline V and J ends were trimmed by 4 bases and 1 base, with 8 bases remaining between them. CDR3 amino acids: CASSPQGNTEAFF. CDR3 bases: TGTGCCAGCAGCCCACAGGGGAACACTGAAGCTTTCTTT.

This chain uses TRBV9 with TRBJ1-5; D is uncertain. Trimming removed 4 bases at V and 1 base at J, with 12 bases between. Germline CDR1 is SGDLS and CDR2 is YYNGEE. This CDR3 has 15 amino acids. In nucleotides, the CDR3 is TGTGCCAGCAGCCCCCGGACGGTAAGCAATCAGCCCCAGCATTTT. This codes for CASSPRTVSNQPQHF.

The chain combines TRBV28 with TRBJ2-5; D is perhaps TRBD1 (7 bases). Between the trimmed V and J ends, which lost 5 bases and 5 bases, there was a span of 24 bases. Germline values: CDR1 MDHEN, CDR2 SYDVKM. CDR3 length: 17 residues. The CDR3 DNA reads TGTGCCAGCAGTCCCCTCCGGACCGCGGCAGGGGGGGAGACCCAGTACTTC. It is translated as CASSPLRTAAGGETQYF.

The J gene is TRBJ2-2, the V gene TRBV4-1; D uncertain. In germline, CDR1 is MGHRA, CDR2 YSYEKL. V lost 4 bases, J lost 5 bases, and 14 bases lay in between. The CDR3 consists of 15 residues. The CDR3, as DNA: TGCGCCAGCAGCCCCCACGCGGATCGGACCGGGGAGCTGTTTTTT. Translation: CASSPHADRTGELFF.

V and J are TRBV11-3 and TRBJ2-3; weak D call: TRBD2 (6 bases). Germline lookup yields CDR1 SGHNT and CDR2 YENEEA. The germline V and J ends were trimmed by 5 bases and 1 base, with 10 bases remaining between them. The CDR3 is 14 amino acids. In DNA form, the CDR3 reads TGTGCCAGCAGCGTGGGGAGGCGCACAGATACGCAGTATTTT. Encoded protein: CASSVGRRTDTQYF.

CDR3: CASSQEQAFTDTQYF. In nucleotides, the CDR3 is TGCGCCAGCAGCCAAGAACAGGCGTTCACAGATACGCAGTATTTT. The chain has TRBV4-3 and TRBJ2-3, with TRBD1 as a possible D gene (5 bases). V was pared by 0 bases and J by 2 bases, with 9 bases between. Germline V lookup: CDR1 LGHNA, CDR2 YSLEER. This CDR3 is 15 amino acids long.